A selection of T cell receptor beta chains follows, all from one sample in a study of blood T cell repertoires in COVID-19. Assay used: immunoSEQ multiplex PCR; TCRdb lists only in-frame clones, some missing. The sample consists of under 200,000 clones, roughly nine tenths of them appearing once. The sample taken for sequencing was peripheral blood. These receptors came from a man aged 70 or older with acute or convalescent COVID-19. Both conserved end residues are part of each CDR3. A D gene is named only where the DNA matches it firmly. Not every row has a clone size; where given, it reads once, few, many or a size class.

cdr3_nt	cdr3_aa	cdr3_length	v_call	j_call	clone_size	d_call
TGTGCCAGCAGCACCCGATCGTCCCAGGCAGATACGCAGTATTTT	CASSTRSSQADTQYF	15	TRBV7-2	TRBJ2-3	.	.
TGTGCCAGCAGTCCCGCCAGGGGTTACGAGCAGTACTTC	CASSPARGYEQYF	13	TRBV28	TRBJ2-7	once	.
TGTGCCACCGAGCGAGGATCTAACTATGGCTACACCTTC	CATERGSNYGYTF	13	TRBV2	TRBJ1-2	.	.
TGTGCCAGCAGCTCCTTAGCGGGGGTAGAGACCCAGTACTTC	CASSSLAGVETQYF	14	TRBV7-2	TRBJ2-5	.	TRBD2
TGTGCCAGCAGTGAGTATGGGACAGACGGCGAGCAGTACTTC	CASSEYGTDGEQYF	14	TRBV2	TRBJ2-7	.	TRBD1
TGTGCCAGCAGCAGTGACAGGGGAGGAGAGACCCAGTACTTC	CASSSDRGGETQYF	14	TRBV5-8	TRBJ2-5	few	TRBD1
TGTGCCAGCAGTGGGTGGGGCGAGACCCAGTACTTC	CASSGWGETQYF	12	TRBV2	TRBJ2-5	.	.
TGTGCTAGTGGTTTGTGGGGGGGGCGGTCAGATACGCAGTATTTT	CASGLWGGRSDTQYF	15	TRBV12-5	TRBJ2-3	once	.
TGTGCCAGCAGTTCTAGTAGCGGGAGCGCAGATACGCAGTATTTT	CASSSSSGSADTQYF	15	TRBV27	TRBJ2-3	.	TRBD2
TGTGCCAGCAGCCGGAAGGGTCAGGGAAACACTGAAGCTTTCTTT	CASSRKGQGNTEAFF	15	TRBV4-2	TRBJ1-1	.	.
TGTGCCAGCAGCCCCGGCGGCGAAGGGCAGTACTTC	CASSPGGEGQYF	12	TRBV7-9	TRBJ2-7	.	.
TGTGCCACCGGACAGGGAAACATTCAGTACTTC	CATGQGNIQYF	11	TRBV24-1	TRBJ2-4	once	TRBD1
TGTGCCAGCAGTTTTCTACAGGGACGATTACTAGCCAAAAACATTCAGTACTTC	CASSFLQGRLLAKNIQYF	18	TRBV5-4	TRBJ2-4	.	.
TGTGCCAGCAGCCCCCGTCTCTCAGATACGCAGTATTTT	CASSPRLSDTQYF	13	TRBV6-5	TRBJ2-3	once	.
TGTGCCAGCAGCCCCGGGACAGGGGGCCAAGAGACCCAGTACTTC	CASSPGTGGQETQYF	15	TRBV7-9	TRBJ2-5	.	TRBD1
TGTGCCAGCCACGCGGGGGCTGCCCTCTCTGATACCTACGAGCAGTACTTC	CASHAGAALSDTYEQYF	17	TRBV11-2	TRBJ2-7	.	.
TGCAGCGTTGAGGGGACACAAGATGAAAAACTGTTTTTT	CSVEGTQDEKLFF	13	TRBV29-1	TRBJ1-4	.	.
TGTGCCAGCAGCCAAGGGGACAGGGAGGGCACTGAAGCTTTCTTT	CASSQGDREGTEAFF	15	TRBV4-2	TRBJ1-1	.	TRBD1
TGTGCCAGCAGCTTTAGCATACGGAGCTCTGGAAACACCATATATTTT	CASSFSIRSSGNTIYF	16	TRBV7-8	TRBJ1-3	.	.
TGTGCCAGCTCACCGGGCCAGGGGGACGAGCAGTACTTC	CASSPGQGDEQYF	13	TRBV18	TRBJ2-7	.	TRBD1
TGTGCCAGCAGCGCCAAACTGACAGGGCGCGAGCAGTACTTC	CASSAKLTGREQYF	14	TRBV9	TRBJ2-7	.	TRBD1
TGTGCCAGCAGTTACGAGGGGGAGTCCTACGAGCAGTACTTC	CASSYEGESYEQYF	14	TRBV6-5	TRBJ2-7	.	.
TGTGCCAGTAGAAGGGACAGGGGAGGAAGCTATGGCTACACCTTC	CASRRDRGGSYGYTF	15	TRBV19	TRBJ1-2	.	TRBD1
TGTGCCTGGAGTGGGACTTCCGTCGATCAGCCCCAGCATTTT	CAWSGTSVDQPQHF	14	TRBV30	TRBJ1-5	few	.
TGTGCCAGCAGCAAATCGGGACACCTCTATTTT	CASSKSGHLYF	11	TRBV21-1	TRBJ2-3	.	.
TGCGCCAGCAGTGACCGGACAGGGGCCGGAAACACCATATATTTT	CASSDRTGAGNTIYF	15	TRBV10-1	TRBJ1-3	once	TRBD1
TGTGCCAGCAAGTATTCCTGGGGCGAGTATGGCTACACCTTC	CASKYSWGEYGYTF	14	TRBV19	TRBJ1-2	.	.
TGCGCCAGCAGCCCGAGGAGGGGTAGCGGGAGGGCTTACAATGAGCAGTTCTTC	CASSPRRGSGRAYNEQFF	18	TRBV4-1	TRBJ2-1	.	TRBD2
TGTGCCAGCAGCTTGGACGGCAGGTTGACTGGAAACACCATATATTTT	CASSLDGRLTGNTIYF	16	TRBV5-4	TRBJ1-3	.	.
TGCAGCGTTGGCGGACTAGCGGGAGGGCCTATGTACAATGAGCAGTTCTTC	CSVGGLAGGPMYNEQFF	17	TRBV29-1	TRBJ2-1	.	TRBD2
TGTGCCAGCAGTTTACTCTCTACGATCTCGGGACAGGGGGCTAGTGAGCAGTTCTTC	CASSLLSTISGQGASEQFF	19	TRBV27	TRBJ2-1	.	TRBD1
TGTGCCAGCTCACCAGGGGCAGTGATTGGGGAGCTGTTTTTT	CASSPGAVIGELFF	14	TRBV18	TRBJ2-2	.	.
TGTGCCAGTAGTATAGTATCCGGGGAGGGTGAGCAGTTCTTC	CASSIVSGEGEQFF	14	TRBV19	TRBJ2-1	.	TRBD2
TGTGCCAGCAGCAGGGGAAACTATGGCTACACCTTC	CASSRGNYGYTF	12	TRBV6-5	TRBJ1-2	.	.
TGTGCCAGCAGTTTTCAACAGGGGGCTGAAGCTTTCTTT	CASSFQQGAEAFF	13	TRBV27	TRBJ1-1	.	TRBD1
TGTGCCAGCAGTGCGGAGCGGGGGGGCTACGAGCAGTACTTC	CASSAERGGYEQYF	14	TRBV2	TRBJ2-7	.	TRBD2
TGTGCCAGCAGCCCCTGGGAAAGGGGCGGCACTGAAGCTTTCTTT	CASSPWERGGTEAFF	15	TRBV14	TRBJ1-1	.	.
TGTGCCATCACCGGGACTAGCGGGAGAGTTTACAATGAGCAGTTCTTC	CAITGTSGRVYNEQFF	16	TRBV10-3	TRBJ2-1	.	TRBD2
TGCGCCAGCAGCTTGGCACTAGCGACGCCCACCGGGGAGCTGTTTTTT	CASSLALATPTGELFF	16	TRBV5-1	TRBJ2-2	.	TRBD2
TGTGCCAGTAGTATTGATCCGGCTTACGGGGAGGACCCCTACGAGCAGTACTTC	CASSIDPAYGEDPYEQYF	18	TRBV19	TRBJ2-7	.	.
TGTGCCACCAGCAGAGATGGAGCGGGAGGGCCCTATGAGCAGTTCTTC	CATSRDGAGGPYEQFF	16	TRBV15	TRBJ2-1	once	TRBD2
TGTGCCAGCAGTCTACTAGCCAATGAGCAGTTCTTC	CASSLLANEQFF	12	TRBV3-1/TRBV3-2	TRBJ2-1	.	.
TGTGCCATCAGTGAGTCCCGGGGGAACACCGGGGAGCTGTTTTTT	CAISESRGNTGELFF	15	TRBV10-3	TRBJ2-2	.	.
TGTGCCAGCAGCTTTCAGCGGGGAGGTAGAGAGACCCAGTACTTC	CASSFQRGGRETQYF	15	TRBV7-2	TRBJ2-5	.	TRBD2
TGTGCCAGCAGCCAAGCCCTAGCGGGAGTGGGAACCGGGGAGCTGTTTTTT	CASSQALAGVGTGELFF	17	TRBV3-1/TRBV3-2	TRBJ2-2	.	TRBD2
TGTGCCAGCGAGCCCTGGGGACAGGGGAATTCACCCCTCCACTTT	CASEPWGQGNSPLHF	15	TRBV6-5	TRBJ1-6	.	TRBD1
TGCGCCAGCCAGACCGGGGTCAATAATTCACCCCTCCACTTT	CASQTGVNNSPLHF	14	TRBV5-1	TRBJ1-6	.	.
TGTGCCAGCAGTGAAAGAGGGAGACTCCAGTACTTC	CASSERGRLQYF	12	TRBV2	TRBJ2-5	.	.
TGTGCCTGGAGCCGGGGGGCGCGTGGCTACACCTTC	CAWSRGARGYTF	12	TRBV30	TRBJ1-2	.	.
TGTGCCAGCAGCTTTGGACTAACGAACAATGAGCAGTTCTTC	CASSFGLTNNEQFF	14	TRBV7-3	TRBJ2-1	.	.
TGTGCCAGCAGCTCCGCAAGCCGGGACACTGAAGCTTTCTTT	CASSSASRDTEAFF	14	TRBV3-1/TRBV3-2	TRBJ1-1	.	.
TGTGCCAGCAGCTCTAGTACAGGGTATGGCTACACCTTC	CASSSSTGYGYTF	13	TRBV12-3/TRBV12-4	TRBJ1-2	.	.
TGCGCCAGCAGCTTGGTAGCGGGAGGTTCCTACAATGAGCAGTTCTTC	CASSLVAGGSYNEQFF	16	TRBV5-1	TRBJ2-1	.	TRBD2
TGTGCCAGCAGTTTAGCGGGACGCCGCGACGAGCAGTACTTC	CASSLAGRRDEQYF	14	TRBV27	TRBJ2-7	.	.
TGTGCCAGTACCCCGGGGTACACTGAAGCTTTCTTT	CASTPGYTEAFF	12	TRBV19	TRBJ1-1	.	.
TGCGCCAGCAGCCTCCAGGGGCGGAACACAGATACGCAGTATTTT	CASSLQGRNTDTQYF	15	TRBV4-1	TRBJ2-3	.	.
TGCAGTGCTAGTGCAGACACTGAAGCTTTCTTT	CSASADTEAFF	11	TRBV20-1	TRBJ1-1	.	.
TGTGCCAGCAGCCCTCTAGCGGGGGGGCTTGAGCAGTACTTC	CASSPLAGGLEQYF	14	TRBV7-2	TRBJ2-7	.	TRBD2
TGTGCCAGCTCACCACAGCGGGCCCTCTACGAGCAGTACTTC	CASSPQRALYEQYF	14	TRBV18	TRBJ2-7	few	.